These 10 T cell receptor beta chains share one sample of origin, sequenced in a study of response to subunit inactivated influenza vaccine. TCRdb called the RT-PCR reads again in MiXCR, with one record for every CDR3 protein. There are around 320,000 distinct CDR3 sequences in the sample; approximately 23% occur only once, and approximately 10% lies in the top ten. The starting material was PBMCs from blood, obtained less than 22 months after vaccination. The receptors here all came from a man aged 50-75 years who received an inactivated influenza vaccine.

This clonotype was observed a few times. The chain carries TRBV4-1 and TRBJ2-1, with TRBD2 matching over 8 bases. The CDR3 length is 16 residues. J was trimmed by 6 bases and V by 1 base; bases with no gene match: 8. CDR1 MGHRA and CDR2 YSYEKL come from the germline V gene. The CDR3 DNA follows: TGCGCCAGCAGCCAAGTACTCGGGACTAGACTCAATGAGCAGTTCTTC. As protein: CASSQVLGTRLNEQFF.

This chain connects TRBV12-3 or TRBV12-4 to TRBJ1-5, with TRBD1 matching over 7 bases. CDR3 length: 16 residues. Trimming took 7 bases from V and 3 from J; bases not matched to a gene: 12. CDR3 bases: TGTGCCAGCACCCCCGATCTGAGGGGGCCCAATCAGCCCCAGCATTTT. It encodes CASTPDLRGPNQPQHF.

The chain employs TRBV7-9 and TRBJ1-6; 7 positions agree with TRBD1. V lost 4 bases, J lost 10 bases, and 7 bases stayed unmatched. This CDR3 contains 14 residues. The germline gives CDR1 SEHNR, CDR2 FQNEAQ (reference sequence). This CDR3 reads CASSSRQGSSPLHF. The DNA for the CDR3 is TGTGCCAGCAGCTCAAGACAGGGTAGCTCACCCCTCCACTTT.

The J gene is TRBJ1-1, the V gene TRBV12-3 or TRBV12-4; tentatively, D is TRBD1 (5 bases). This CDR3 comprises 14 residues. Trimming left V 7 bases short and J 2 bases short, with 14 bases between. The CDR3 nucleotides are TGTGCCAGCAAAATAGGGACGGCAAACACTGAAGCTTTCTTT. This codes for CASKIGTANTEAFF.

Comment on this clonotype: A read error may be the cause here, since a much bigger clone is one base away. The rearrangement joins TRBV4-1 to TRBJ1-4; D gene uncertain. The CDR3 has 16 residues. Trimming cost V 1 base and J 0 bases, with 9 bases left between them. Per the germline V gene, CDR1 is MGHRA and CDR2 is YSYEKL. The DNA for the CDR3 is TGCGCCAGCAGCCAAGGTTTGGACGCAACTAATGAAAAACTGTTTTTT. This codes for CASSQGLDATNEKLFF.

This clonotype was seen ten or more times. This sequence joins TRBV7-2 and TRBJ2-5; the D gene is possibly TRBD1 (6 bases). CDR3 length: 14 amino acids. CDR1 SGHTA and CDR2 FQGNSA come from the germline V gene. Deletions cut 5 bases from V and 3 bases from J, with 13 bases between. The CDR3: CASSGGPVKETQYF. DNA of the CDR3: TGTGCCAGCAGCGGGGGCCCGGTTAAAGAGACCCAGTACTTC.

This clonotype was counted a few times. The gene calls are TRBV6-2 or TRBV6-3 and TRBJ1-1, with unresolved D. Trimming removed 6 bases from V and 0 bases from J, with 8 bases in between. CDR1 and CDR2 (germline): MNHEY, SVGEGT. The CDR3 consists of 13 residues. In DNA form, the CDR3 reads TGTGCCAGCAGAAGGCAGTTGAACACTGAAGCTTTCTTT. It yields the protein CASRRQLNTEAFF.

This clonotype came up many times. The rearrangement uses TRBV4-3 and TRBJ1-1; D unclear. V was clipped by 5 bases and J by 6 bases, with 13 bases between them. The CDR3 sequence is 13 residues long. The germline V gene encodes CDR1 LGHNA and CDR2 YSLEER. This CDR3 reads CASSANEAAEAFF. For the CDR3, the DNA is TGCGCCAGCAGCGCAAATGAGGCAGCTGAAGCTTTCTTT.

Ten or more counts support this clonotype. The rearrangement joins TRBV5-6 to TRBJ1-3, with D unresolved. CDR3 length: 14 residues. The V and J ends lost 5 bases and 7 bases respectively, with 16 bases between them. Germline V gives CDR1 SGHDT, CDR2 YYEEEE. CDR3 residues: CASRNSAVSNTIYF. CDR3 nucleotide sequence: TGTGCCAGCAGGAACAGCGCCGTGTCGAACACCATATATTTT.

The CDR3 DNA reads TGCGCCAGCAGCTTAGGGGGCCGGTCCTACGAGCAGTACTTC. Translating it yields CASSLGGRSYEQYF. The rearrangement uses TRBV5-1 and TRBJ2-7, with 7 bases matching TRBD1. CDR3 size: 14 residues. Germline V gene lookup returns CDR1 SGHRS and CDR2 YFSETQ. Trimming cost V 2 bases and J 1 base; bases outside gene matches: 3. Full variable domain (rest looked up from reference TRBV5-1 and TRBJ2-7): KAGVTQTPRYLIKTRGQQVTLSCSPISGHRSVSWYQQTPGQGLQFLFEYFSETQRNKGNFPGRFSGRQFSNSRSEMNVSTLELGDSALYLCASSLGGRSYEQYFGPGTRLTVT.